Below, 14 T cell receptor beta chains from the same sample are listed, as sequenced in a study of T-cell memory formation after mild COVID-19. TCRdb analysed the 5' RACE reads with MiXCR anew, one entry per CDR3 protein. Of about 110,000 distinct CDR3 sequences listed, around an eighth were seen once; the top ten hold 39%. The specimen sequenced was PBMCs or a T cell subset sorted from them (not recorded which). The receptor set was obtained from a man between 18 and 29 years old who had mild COVID-19 (a few samples of this study predate the infection). Cell type and time point are not known.

This clonotype was seen many times. The chain employs TRBV29-1 and TRBJ1-6; tentatively, D is TRBD1 (5 bases). The germline V and J ends were trimmed by 8 bases and 9 bases, with 20 bases remaining between them. The CDR3 is 14 amino acids. From germline, CDR1 is SQVTM and CDR2 ANQGSEA. The CDR3: CSSEKGPDGSPLHF. The CDR3 DNA reads as TGCAGCTCCGAAAAGGGGCCTGATGGTTCACCCCTCCACTTT.

The chain combines TRBV10-3 with TRBJ1-3; no clear D gene. V was trimmed by 6 bases and J by 3 bases, leaving 12 bases between them. The CDR3 totals 14 residues. Germline CDR1 ENHRY, CDR2 SYGVKD. The CDR3 nucleotides read TGTGCCATCAGGACCCCAAAACGTGGAAACACCATATATTTT. Protein sequence: CAIRTPKRGNTIYF.

This clonotype showed up just a few times. The chain uses TRBV4-1 and TRBJ2-7; tentative D call: TRBD1 (5 bases). Germline assignment: CDR1 MGHRA and CDR2 YSYEKL. This CDR3 has 15 residues. Trimming took off 0 bases at V and 3 bases at J, with 12 bases between the two ends. This CDR3 reads CASSQEPGQGYEQYF. Written as DNA, the CDR3 is TGCGCCAGCAGCCAAGAGCCCGGGCAGGGCTACGAGCAGTACTTC.

This clonotype turned up a few times. This sequence joins TRBV27 and TRBJ1-2; D is uncertain. CDR3 size: 16 residues. The germline CDR1 and CDR2 sequences are MNHEY and SMNVEV (reference sequence). V shed 6 bases and J shed 4 bases, with 21 bases lying between them. DNA for the CDR3: TGTGCCAGCAGCCGGGGTCCGGCGGAATACATCTATGGCTACACCTTC. It specifies CASSRGPAEYIYGYTF.

J is TRBJ1-2 and V is TRBV28; D gene unclear. The CDR3 has 14 amino acids. Trimming took 3 bases from V and 5 from J, leaving 13 bases between them. CDR1 and CDR2 from the germline V gene are MDHEN and SYDVKM. In DNA, the CDR3 is TGTGCCAGCAGTTTTGAGGGAACGGGGTATGGCTACACCTTC. Protein: CASSFEGTGYGYTF.

The V call is TRBV19, the J call TRBJ1-2; D may be TRBD1 (5 bases). Germline V lookup: CDR1 LNHDA, CDR2 SQIVND (reference sequence). There are 11 residues in the CDR3. V lost 9 bases and J lost 4, with 9 bases in between. Here the CDR3 reads CASLTVYGYTF. The CDR3 bases are TGTGCCAGCCTGACAGTCTATGGCTACACCTTC.

This chain connects TRBV5-6 to TRBJ2-3; 12 bases are shared with TRBD2. The CDR3 covers 16 residues. The germline CDR1 and CDR2 sequences are SGHDT and YYEEEE. V was clipped by 4 bases and J by 6 bases; unmatched bases: 9. CDR3 in amino acids: CASSRTLAGGRDTQYF. Written as DNA, the CDR3 is TGTGCCAGCAGCCGGACTCTAGCGGGGGGGCGGGATACGCAGTATTTT. The complete variable domain, with remaining parts taken from reference TRBV5-6 and TRBJ2-3, reads DAGVTQSPTHLIKTRGQQVTLRCSPKSGHDTVSWYQQALGQGPQFIFQYYEEEERQRGNFPDRFSGHQFPNYSSELNVNALLLGDSALYLCASSRTLAGGRDTQYFGPGTRLTVL.

The chain carries TRBV12-3 or TRBV12-4 and TRBJ1-5; weak D call: TRBD1 (6 bases). V gave up 7 bases and J gave up 7 bases, with 14 bases separating them. The CDR3 spans 13 residues. The CDR3 bases are TGTGCCAGCAAGGGGCCAGGGGTACAGCCCCAGCATTTT. It is translated as CASKGPGVQPQHF.

The V gene is TRBV7-2, the J gene TRBJ1-2; the D is unclear. This CDR3 spans 13 amino acids. Per germline, CDR1 SGHTA and CDR2 FQGNSA. Trimming shortened V by 1 base and J by 4 bases, and 7 bases separated the two germline ends. CDR3 coding DNA: TGTGCCAGCAGCTTAGGGGTGATCTATGGCTACACCTTC. It codes for CASSLGVIYGYTF.

There are many counts of this clonotype. This sequence joins TRBV9 and TRBJ1-1, with D possibly being TRBD1 (5 bases). From germline, CDR1 is SGDLS and CDR2 YYNGEE. The CDR3 sequence is 13 residues long. V was cut by 0 bases and J by 3 bases, with 6 bases left in between. CDR3 in amino acids: CASSVGGDTEAFF. The CDR3 bases are TGTGCCAGCAGCGTAGGGGGGGACACTGAAGCTTTCTTT.

This clonotype occurred a few times. The rearrangement links TRBV7-6 to TRBJ1-1, with 7 bases matching TRBD1. The CDR3 contains 12 residues. V lost 4 bases to trimming and J lost 10 bases; unmatched junction nucleotides: 6. Per germline, CDR1 SGHVS and CDR2 FNYEAQ. Here the CDR3 DNA reads TGTGCCAGCAGCTCAGGGGGGGGACTAGCTTTCTTT. The encoded protein is CASSSGGGLAFF. The full variable domain, completed using reference TRBV7-6 and TRBJ1-1, is GAGVSQSPRYKVTKRGQDVALRCDPISGHVSLYWYRQALGQGPEFLTYFNYEAQQDKSGLPNDRFSAERPEGSISTLTIQRTEQRDSAMYRCASSSGGGLAFFGQGTRLTVV.

The chain combines TRBV6-4 with TRBJ2-1; D might be TRBD1 (6 bases). The CDR3 spans 15 residues. V was cut by 0 bases and J by 4 bases, with 10 bases left in between. CDR1 MRHNA and CDR2 SNTAGT come from the germline V gene. Written as DNA, the CDR3 is TGTGCCAGCAGTGACTCTAGAGGGGGTTACAATGAGCAGTTCTTC. Encoded protein: CASSDSRGGYNEQFF.

The V call is TRBV19, the J call TRBJ2-3, with 7 bases aligning to TRBD2. Germline values: CDR1 LNHDA, CDR2 SQIVND (reference sequence). The CDR3 loop spans 14 amino acids. The J segment lost 6 bases and the V segment lost 3 bases, leaving 6 bases of the junction unmatched. The CDR3: CASSIGRARDTQYF. Written as DNA, the CDR3 is TGTGCCAGTAGTATTGGGAGGGCCCGGGATACGCAGTATTTT.

This clonotype has only a few counts. The genes are TRBV4-1 and TRBJ1-4, with TRBD1 as a possible D gene (5 bases). V was pared by 4 bases and J by 6 bases, with 18 bases between. Germline V gene lookup returns CDR1 MGHRA and CDR2 YSYEKL. The CDR3 has 16 residues. CDR3 amino acids: CASSPWDPTGDEKLFF. The DNA of the CDR3 is TGCGCCAGCAGCCCCTGGGACCCTACTGGAGATGAAAAACTGTTTTTT.